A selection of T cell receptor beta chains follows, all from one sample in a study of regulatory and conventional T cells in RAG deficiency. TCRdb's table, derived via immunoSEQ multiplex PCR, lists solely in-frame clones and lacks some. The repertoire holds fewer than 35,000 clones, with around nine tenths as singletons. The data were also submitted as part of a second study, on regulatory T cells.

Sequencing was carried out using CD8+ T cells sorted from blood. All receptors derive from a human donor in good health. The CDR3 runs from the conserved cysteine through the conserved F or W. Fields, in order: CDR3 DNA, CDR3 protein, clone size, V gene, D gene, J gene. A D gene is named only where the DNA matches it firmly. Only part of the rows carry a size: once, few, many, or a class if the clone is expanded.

CDR3nt: TGTGCCAGCTCCCCAGGGGAGCCCTACGAGCAGTACTTC
CDR3aa: CASSPGEPYEQYF
abundance: few
v_gene: TRBV18
d_gene: NA
j_gene: TRBJ2-7

CDR3nt: TGCAGCGTCCGATGGGGTTCTGTCTACGAGCAGTACTTC
CDR3aa: CSVRWGSVYEQYF
abundance: NA
v_gene: TRBV29-1
d_gene: NA
j_gene: TRBJ2-7

CDR3nt: TGCGCCAGCAGCTTTTCAGGGGCCGAGGACGAGCAGTACTTC
CDR3aa: CASSFSGAEDEQYF
abundance: NA
v_gene: TRBV5-1
d_gene: NA
j_gene: TRBJ2-7

CDR3nt: TGCGCCAGCAGCTTGGCCGGAGACAGTGAAGCTTTCTTT
CDR3aa: CASSLAGDSEAFF
abundance: NA
v_gene: TRBV5-1
d_gene: NA
j_gene: TRBJ1-1

CDR3nt: TGTGCCAGCACCCTGAGGGAGGGGGGCACTGAAGCTTTCTTT
CDR3aa: CASTLREGGTEAFF
abundance: NA
v_gene: TRBV2
d_gene: NA
j_gene: TRBJ1-1

CDR3nt: TGTGCCAGCACCGACGGGGCAGCGTGGGGCCGAGCTTTCTTT
CDR3aa: CASTDGAAWGRAFF
abundance: NA
v_gene: TRBV2
d_gene: NA
j_gene: TRBJ1-1

CDR3nt: TGTGCCAGCAGCCCGGGCACAGGGTCCGGCACTGAAGCTTTCTTT
CDR3aa: CASSPGTGSGTEAFF
abundance: NA
v_gene: TRBV5-5
d_gene: NA
j_gene: TRBJ1-1

CDR3nt: TGTGCCAGCAGCCCCTCAGCGGGGGGCCGAACTATTCACAATGAGCAGTTCTTC
CDR3aa: CASSPSAGGRTIHNEQFF
abundance: NA
v_gene: TRBV7-6
d_gene: TRBD2
j_gene: TRBJ2-1

CDR3nt: TGCGCCAGCAGCTTGGAAGCAAACTATGGCTACACCTTC
CDR3aa: CASSLEANYGYTF
abundance: once
v_gene: TRBV5-1
d_gene: NA
j_gene: TRBJ1-2

CDR3nt: TGTGCCAGCAGCTTAGATCTGAGGGCGGGCAATCAGCCCCAGCATTTT
CDR3aa: CASSLDLRAGNQPQHF
abundance: NA
v_gene: TRBV11-2
d_gene: NA
j_gene: TRBJ1-5

CDR3nt: TGTGCCAGCAGCTTAAACTACAATGAGCAGTTCTTC
CDR3aa: CASSLNYNEQFF
abundance: NA
v_gene: TRBV7-3
d_gene: NA
j_gene: TRBJ2-1

CDR3nt: TGTGCCAGTACTCCGGGGGCTGGACAGCCCCAGCATTTT
CDR3aa: CASTPGAGQPQHF
abundance: NA
v_gene: TRBV19
d_gene: NA
j_gene: TRBJ1-5

CDR3nt: TGTGCCAGCAGTTTCTGGGGGGGGACTAGCGGTCGGGAGCAGTACTTC
CDR3aa: CASSFWGGTSGREQYF
abundance: NA
v_gene: TRBV27
d_gene: TRBD2
j_gene: TRBJ2-7

CDR3nt: TGTGCCAGCAGCTTAGTGGGGACTAGCGGGAACAATGAGCAGTTCTTC
CDR3aa: CASSLVGTSGNNEQFF
abundance: NA
v_gene: TRBV7-2
d_gene: TRBD2
j_gene: TRBJ2-1

CDR3nt: TGTGCCGGCAGTGAATTGGGGACAGGGGGATCACCCCTCCACTTT
CDR3aa: CAGSELGTGGSPLHF
abundance: NA
v_gene: TRBV6-1
d_gene: TRBD1
j_gene: TRBJ1-6

CDR3nt: TGCGCCAGCAGGCCCGGGACCTACTACAATGAGCAGTTCTTC
CDR3aa: CASRPGTYYNEQFF
abundance: NA
v_gene: TRBV5-1
d_gene: NA
j_gene: TRBJ2-1

CDR3nt: TGTGCCAGCATGCAGGGGTTGGGGGACACTGAAGCTTTCTTT
CDR3aa: CASMQGLGDTEAFF
abundance: once
v_gene: TRBV6-1
d_gene: NA
j_gene: TRBJ1-1

CDR3nt: TGCGCCAGCAGTGTGGGAAGGGGGACCGGGGAGCTGTTTTTT
CDR3aa: CASSVGRGTGELFF
abundance: NA
v_gene: TRBV10-1
d_gene: NA
j_gene: TRBJ2-2

CDR3nt: TGTGCCAGCAGTGAAGCGCTAAGGGGATACTACGAGCAGTACTTC
CDR3aa: CASSEALRGYYEQYF
abundance: NA
v_gene: TRBV2
d_gene: NA
j_gene: TRBJ2-7

CDR3nt: TGCGCCAGCAGCTTGGAGGTGCCGTTGGCGGGGATCACCGGGGAGCTGTTTTTT
CDR3aa: CASSLEVPLAGITGELFF
abundance: NA
v_gene: TRBV5-1
d_gene: NA
j_gene: TRBJ2-2

CDR3nt: TGCAGCGTTGAGGCGGGCGGCTACACCTTC
CDR3aa: CSVEAGGYTF
abundance: once
v_gene: TRBV29-1
d_gene: NA
j_gene: TRBJ1-2

CDR3nt: TGTGCCAGCAGCGTCTTCAACAGGGGCGATAGCAATCAGCCCCAGCATTTT
CDR3aa: CASSVFNRGDSNQPQHF
abundance: once
v_gene: TRBV9
d_gene: TRBD1
j_gene: TRBJ1-5

CDR3nt: TGTGCCACCAGCAGAGATCTGGCGGGAGGGTCCACTGAAGCTTTCTTT
CDR3aa: CATSRDLAGGSTEAFF
abundance: NA
v_gene: TRBV15
d_gene: NA
j_gene: TRBJ1-1

CDR3nt: TGTGCCAGCAGCTTAGTTGGCAGGGAGGGAGGCTACACCTTC
CDR3aa: CASSLVGREGGYTF
abundance: NA
v_gene: TRBV13
d_gene: NA
j_gene: TRBJ1-2

CDR3nt: TGCGCCAGCAGCCAGGACTTGGGCGGGGGGGCCTCGGACAATGAGCAGTTCTTC
CDR3aa: CASSQDLGGGASDNEQFF
abundance: NA
v_gene: TRBV5-1
d_gene: TRBD2
j_gene: TRBJ2-1

CDR3nt: TGCGCCAGCGAGGACAGGGTCAACAATGAGCAGTTCTTC
CDR3aa: CASEDRVNNEQFF
abundance: NA
v_gene: TRBV5-1
d_gene: TRBD1
j_gene: TRBJ2-1

CDR3nt: TGCGCCAGCAGAAAGACTAACACAGATACGCAGTATTTT
CDR3aa: CASRKTNTDTQYF
abundance: NA
v_gene: TRBV10-1
d_gene: NA
j_gene: TRBJ2-3

CDR3nt: TGTGCCACCAGCAGAGATATCGGGGGAACTGAAAAACTGTTTTTT
CDR3aa: CATSRDIGGTEKLFF
abundance: NA
v_gene: TRBV15
d_gene: NA
j_gene: TRBJ1-4

CDR3nt: TGTGCCAGCAGTGAGCAGGACGGCTCCTACGAGCAGTACTTC
CDR3aa: CASSEQDGSYEQYF
abundance: few
v_gene: TRBV6-1
d_gene: NA
j_gene: TRBJ2-7

CDR3nt: TGTGCCAGCAGCTTGGAAGGCCGACGGACTGAAGCTTTCTTT
CDR3aa: CASSLEGRRTEAFF
abundance: NA
v_gene: TRBV5-5
d_gene: NA
j_gene: TRBJ1-1

CDR3nt: TGTGCCAGCAGTTACTCGGAGGGCGGGTATGGCTACACCTTC
CDR3aa: CASSYSEGGYGYTF
abundance: NA
v_gene: TRBV6-5
d_gene: NA
j_gene: TRBJ1-2

CDR3nt: TGTGCCAGCAGGGTAGGCGGGGGGGCCCCCGGGGAGCTGTTTTTT
CDR3aa: CASRVGGGAPGELFF
abundance: NA
v_gene: TRBV27
d_gene: TRBD2
j_gene: TRBJ2-2

CDR3nt: TGCGCCAGCAGCTTGTTACCGGGCGCCACAGATACGCAGTATTTT
CDR3aa: CASSLLPGATDTQYF
abundance: NA
v_gene: TRBV5-1
d_gene: NA
j_gene: TRBJ2-3

CDR3nt: TGTGCCTGGATAGCAGGGTTTTACGGCTACACCTTC
CDR3aa: CAWIAGFYGYTF
abundance: NA
v_gene: TRBV30
d_gene: NA
j_gene: TRBJ1-2

CDR3nt: TGTGCCAGCAGCTTGGGACAGGGGTTCGGCACTGAAGCTTTCTTT
CDR3aa: CASSLGQGFGTEAFF
abundance: NA
v_gene: TRBV5-5
d_gene: TRBD1
j_gene: TRBJ1-1

CDR3nt: TGTGCCAGCAGTGTAACAGGGTATTATAATTCACCCCTCCACTTT
CDR3aa: CASSVTGYYNSPLHF
abundance: NA
v_gene: TRBV2
d_gene: NA
j_gene: TRBJ1-6

CDR3nt: TGTGCCAGCAGTTTAGGGGCCCGACAGGGGGCATACCTCTATGGCTACACCTTC
CDR3aa: CASSLGARQGAYLYGYTF
abundance: NA
v_gene: TRBV28
d_gene: TRBD1
j_gene: TRBJ1-2